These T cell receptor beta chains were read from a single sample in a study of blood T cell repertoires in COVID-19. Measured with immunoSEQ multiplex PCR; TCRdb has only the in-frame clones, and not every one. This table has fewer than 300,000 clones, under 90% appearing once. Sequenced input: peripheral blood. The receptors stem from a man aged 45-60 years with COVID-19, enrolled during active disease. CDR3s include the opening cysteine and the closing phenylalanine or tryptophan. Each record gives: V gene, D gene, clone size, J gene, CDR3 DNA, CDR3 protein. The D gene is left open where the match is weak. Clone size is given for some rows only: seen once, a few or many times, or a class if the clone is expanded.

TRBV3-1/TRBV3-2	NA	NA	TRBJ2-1	TGTGCCAGCAGCCAAGGGTCGTTCGGGGAGCAGTTCTTC	CASSQGSFGEQFF
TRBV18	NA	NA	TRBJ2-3	TGTGCCAGCTCACCAACGGGGACTAGCACAGATACGCAGTATTTT	CASSPTGTSTDTQYF
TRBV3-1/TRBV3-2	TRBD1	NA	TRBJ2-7	TGTGCCAGCAGCCAAGATCCCCGGGACAGGGGATGCGAGCAGTACTTC	CASSQDPRDRGCEQYF
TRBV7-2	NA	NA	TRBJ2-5	TGTGCCAGCAGCTTAGGTTCGTCCCAAGAGACCCAGTACTTC	CASSLGSSQETQYF
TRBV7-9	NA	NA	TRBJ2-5	TGTGCCAGCAGCGTTAGCGGCCAAGAGACCCAGTACTTC	CASSVSGQETQYF
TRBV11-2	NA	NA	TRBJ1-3	TGTGCCAGCAGGTTACAGGGCGGAAACACCATATATTTT	CASRLQGGNTIYF
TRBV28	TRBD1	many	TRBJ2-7	TGTGCCAGCAGTCCCAGGGGGCCGTACGAGCAGTACTTC	CASSPRGPYEQYF
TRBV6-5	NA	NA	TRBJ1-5	TGTGCCAGCAGTTACTCCTCTGGGGGGGGCCATCAGCCCCAGCATTTT	CASSYSSGGGHQPQHF
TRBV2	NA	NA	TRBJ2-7	TGTGCCAGCAGACCAGACGGAGCCTACGAGCAGTACTTC	CASRPDGAYEQYF
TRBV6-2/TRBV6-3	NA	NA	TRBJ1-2	TGTGCCAGCAGTAACAAGAACTATGGCTACACCTTC	CASSNKNYGYTF
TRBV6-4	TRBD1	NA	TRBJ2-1	TGTGCCAGCAGTGACGGGACAGATAACAATGAGCAGTTCTTC	CASSDGTDNNEQFF
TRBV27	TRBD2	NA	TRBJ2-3	TGTGCCAGCAGGCGTAGCGGGAGTTCAGGAGATACGCAGTATTTT	CASRRSGSSGDTQYF
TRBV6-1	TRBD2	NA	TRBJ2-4	TGTGCCAGCAGTGAAAGGGGAGGGGCGCCAAACATTCAGTACTTC	CASSERGGAPNIQYF
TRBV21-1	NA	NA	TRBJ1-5	TGTGCCAGCAGGGGGGAGGGGCCCCGCAATCAGCCCCAGCATTTT	CASRGEGPRNQPQHF
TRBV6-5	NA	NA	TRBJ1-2	TGTGCCAGCAGTTACAGGGGCCCACTGGATGGCTACACCTTC	CASSYRGPLDGYTF
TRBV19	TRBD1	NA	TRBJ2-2	TGTGCCAGTAGTATAGAGTGGGACAGCAACACCGGGGAGCTGTTTTTT	CASSIEWDSNTGELFF
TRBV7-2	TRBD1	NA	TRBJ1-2	TGTGCCAGCAGCTTAGGGGTAACAGGGGGCGCGCATTATGGCTACACCTTC	CASSLGVTGGAHYGYTF
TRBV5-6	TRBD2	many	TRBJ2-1	TGTGCCAGCAGCCCAAGCAGCGGGGGGGCTTCTGACAATGAGCAGTTCTTC	CASSPSSGGASDNEQFF
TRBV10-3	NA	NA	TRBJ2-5	TGTGCCATCAGGGCAGGTGGGGGGATGGAGACCCAGTACTTC	CAIRAGGGMETQYF
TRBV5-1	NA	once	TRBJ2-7	TGCGCCAGCAAGCGGGGACAGGCCTACGAGCAGTACTTC	CASKRGQAYEQYF
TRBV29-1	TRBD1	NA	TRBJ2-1	TGCAGCGTTGGATTGAAAGGGGGAGGGACAGGGGCCCAATCGGAGCAGTTCTTC	CSVGLKGGGTGAQSEQFF
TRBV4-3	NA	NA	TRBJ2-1	TGCGCCAGCAGCCAAGAAGGTGCGAGGAACAATGAGCAGTTCTTC	CASSQEGARNNEQFF
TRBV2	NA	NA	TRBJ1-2	TGTGCCAGCAGTACTACTCCCGGGGGCTACACCTTC	CASSTTPGGYTF
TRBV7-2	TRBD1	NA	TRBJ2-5	TGTGCCAGCAGCCCGAGATGGACAGGGGAAGAGACCCAGTACTTC	CASSPRWTGEETQYF
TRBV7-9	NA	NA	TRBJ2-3	TGTGCCAGCAGCCCAGGTCCCCAGGGAGGCCCAGATACGCAGTATTTT	CASSPGPQGGPDTQYF
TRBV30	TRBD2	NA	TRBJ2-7	TGTGCCTGGAGTCGTGGGGCTAGCGGCCGCGAGCAGTACTTC	CAWSRGASGREQYF
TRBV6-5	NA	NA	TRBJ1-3	TGTGCCAGCAATCTCGCGGCTAGGGGAAACACCATATATTTT	CASNLAARGNTIYF
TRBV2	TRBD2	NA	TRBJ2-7	TGTGCCAGCAGTGATGATGAGTTAGCGGGAATCTACGAGCAGTACTTC	CASSDDELAGIYEQYF
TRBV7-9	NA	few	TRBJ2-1	TGTGCCAGCAGCCACCGGGACTCCACCTACAATGAGCAGTTCTTC	CASSHRDSTYNEQFF
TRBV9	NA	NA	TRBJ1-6	TGTGCCAGCAGCCCCCGGTCGGGGGTGAATTCACCCCTCCACTTT	CASSPRSGVNSPLHF
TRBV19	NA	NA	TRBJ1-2	TGTGCCAGTAGTATACCAGGGAACTATGGCTACACCTTC	CASSIPGNYGYTF
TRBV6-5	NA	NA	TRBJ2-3	TGTGCCAGCAGTTACGCGGGAAACACAGATACGCAGTATTTT	CASSYAGNTDTQYF
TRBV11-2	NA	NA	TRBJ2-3	TGTGCCAGCAGCATAACAGGAGCGTATAGCACAGATACGCAGTATTTT	CASSITGAYSTDTQYF